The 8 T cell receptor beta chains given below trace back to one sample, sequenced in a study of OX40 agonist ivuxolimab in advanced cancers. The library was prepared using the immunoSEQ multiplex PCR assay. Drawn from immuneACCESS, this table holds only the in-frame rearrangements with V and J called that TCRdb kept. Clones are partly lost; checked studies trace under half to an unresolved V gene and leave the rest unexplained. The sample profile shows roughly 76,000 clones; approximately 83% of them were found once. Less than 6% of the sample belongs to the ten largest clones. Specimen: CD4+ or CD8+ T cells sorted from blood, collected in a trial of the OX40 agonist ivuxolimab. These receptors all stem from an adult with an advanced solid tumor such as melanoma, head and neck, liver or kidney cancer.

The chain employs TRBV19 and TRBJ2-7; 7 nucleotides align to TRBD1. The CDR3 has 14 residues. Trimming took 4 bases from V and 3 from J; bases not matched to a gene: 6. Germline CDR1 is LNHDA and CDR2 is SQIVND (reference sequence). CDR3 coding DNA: TGTGCCAGTAGTAGCCTACAGGGGCGCTACGAGCAGTACTTC. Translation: CASSSLQGRYEQYF.

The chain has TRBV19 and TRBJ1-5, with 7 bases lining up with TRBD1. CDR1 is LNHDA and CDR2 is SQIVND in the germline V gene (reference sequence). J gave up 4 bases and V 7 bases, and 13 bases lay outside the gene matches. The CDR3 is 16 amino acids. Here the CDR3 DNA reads TGTGCCAGTATTAAGTCGGGACAGCAGAATAATCAGCCCCAGCATTTT. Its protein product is CASIKSGQQNNQPQHF.

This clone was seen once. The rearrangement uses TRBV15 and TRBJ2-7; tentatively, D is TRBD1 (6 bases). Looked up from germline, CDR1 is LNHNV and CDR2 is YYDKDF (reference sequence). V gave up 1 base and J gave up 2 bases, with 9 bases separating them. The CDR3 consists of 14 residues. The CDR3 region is CATSRGAGAYEQYF. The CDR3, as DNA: TGTGCCACCAGCAGAGGGGCAGGGGCCTACGAGCAGTACTTC.

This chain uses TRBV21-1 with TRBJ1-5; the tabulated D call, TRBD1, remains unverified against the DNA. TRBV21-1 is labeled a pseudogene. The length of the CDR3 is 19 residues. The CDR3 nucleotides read TGTGCCAGCAGCAAAGGGGCCACCTCGGGACAGTATAGCAATCAGCCCCAGCATTTT. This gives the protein CASSKGATSGQYSNQPQHF.

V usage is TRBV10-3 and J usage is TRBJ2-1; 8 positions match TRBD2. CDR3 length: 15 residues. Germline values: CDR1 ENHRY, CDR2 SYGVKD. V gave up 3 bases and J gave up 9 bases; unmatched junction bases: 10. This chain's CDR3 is CAISDVDFGGGEQFF. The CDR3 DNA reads TGTGCCATCAGTGATGTGGACTTCGGGGGGGGTGAGCAGTTCTTC.

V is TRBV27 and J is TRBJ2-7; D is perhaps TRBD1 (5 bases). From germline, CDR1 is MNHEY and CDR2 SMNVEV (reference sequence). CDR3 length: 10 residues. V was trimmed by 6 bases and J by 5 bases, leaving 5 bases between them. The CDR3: CASRGDEQYF. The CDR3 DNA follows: TGTGCCAGCAGAGGGGACGAGCAGTACTTC.

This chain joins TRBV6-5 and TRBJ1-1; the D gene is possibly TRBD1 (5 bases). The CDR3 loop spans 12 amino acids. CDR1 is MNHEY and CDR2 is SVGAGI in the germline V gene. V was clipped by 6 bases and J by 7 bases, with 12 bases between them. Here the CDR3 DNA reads TGTGCCAGCAGCTCGAGACAGAGTGAAGCTTTCTTT. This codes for CASSSRQSEAFF.

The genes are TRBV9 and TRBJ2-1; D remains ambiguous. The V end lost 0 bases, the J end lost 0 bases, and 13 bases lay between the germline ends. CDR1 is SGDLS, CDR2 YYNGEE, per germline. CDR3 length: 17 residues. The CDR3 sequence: CASSVGGVVSSYNEQFF. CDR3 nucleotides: TGTGCCAGCAGCGTAGGTGGGGTGGTGAGCTCCTACAATGAGCAGTTCTTC.